What follows is one T cell receptor beta chain and its context. Its antigen is unidentified. As originally analysed: Filtering differed since immunoSEQ provided only junctions, with no quality scores. The data were produced by immunoSEQ multiplex PCR, yet TCRdb's version contains in-frame clones alone and is incomplete. V, J and clone size reflect that table, while D and trimming were determined from the DNA. The repertoire has over a million clones, around 78% of them found once; the top ten carry more than 0.55%. These data originate in a study of shared clonotypes between healthy human individuals. Division of CD4+ cells produced a CD45RA+ naive subset and a CD45RA-negative memory subset. The germline V gene has CDR1 SGHAT and CDR2 FQNNGV. There are 15 residues in the CDR3. Study-level findings and limits: Across subsets, estimated richness was generally greater for naive than for memory populations.

The sequencing sample was made of memory CD4+ T cells from PBMCs. Subset defined: CD45RA-negative fraction. The TCR was taken from a man aged 18 to 30 in good health. Some clones in this sample may be carry-over from other donors' samples. The gene calls are TRBV11-2 and TRBJ2-5; D remains unclear. Judging by the DNA end, TRBJ2-7 fits better; the J call may be wrong. CDR3 nucleotides: TGTGCCAGCAGCTTAGCCCCAGCGACTCCCTACGAGCAGTACTTC. This codes for CASSLAPATPYEQYF.